This TCR beta chain was documented in a study of shared clonotypes between healthy human individuals. The wider study: The study drew on a couple of women and a few men aged 18 to 49 as donors.

After removal of 4 bases from V and 5 bases from J, the junction contained 6 bases not matched to a gene. From germline, CDR1 is SGHVS and CDR2 FNYEAQ. The CDR3 covers 14 residues. Clones were read by immunoSEQ multiplex PCR, and TCRdb kept only the in-frame ones, dropping some. The data contain about half a million clones, roughly 80% of them seen just once; the ten biggest clones take up about 12%. All participating donors were Caucasian adults from Nashville, Tennessee. Sequencing was carried out using PBMCs. The V and J genes are TRBV7-6 and TRBJ1-2; 8 bases align to TRBD1. This sequence originates from a middle-aged woman in good health. Some clones in this sample may be carry-over from other donors' samples. The CDR3, as DNA: TGTGCCAGCAGCTCAGGACAGGGAGTTTATGGCTACACCTTC. It codes for CASSSGQGVYGYTF. Full variable domain (outside the CDR3, taken from reference TRBV7-6 and TRBJ1-2): GAGVSQSPRYKVTKRGQDVALRCDPISGHVSLYWYRQALGQGPEFLTYFNYEAQQDKSGLPNDRFSAERPEGSISTLTIQRTEQRDSAMYRCASSSGQGVYGYTFGSGTRLTVV.